These 5 T cell receptor beta chains originate from one sample sequenced in a study of OX40 agonist ivuxolimab in advanced cancers. Here immunoSEQ multiplex PCR was the method, and the copy in TCRdb shows in-frame clones only, minus some. The sample shows tens of thousands of clones, about 85% of them seen only once. The sequences come from CD4+ or CD8+ T cells sorted from blood, collected in a trial of the OX40 agonist ivuxolimab. The receptors derive from an adult with an advanced solid tumor such as melanoma, head and neck, liver or kidney cancer.

This rearrangement joins TRBV28 to TRBJ1-2; D remains unclear. This CDR3 is 12 amino acids long. Germline CDR1 is MDHEN and CDR2 is SYDVKM. With 6 bases removed from V and 8 bases from J, the gap between germline ends came to 13 bases. CDR3 loop: CASRPDAVGYTF. DNA of the CDR3: TGTGCCAGCAGGCCAGACGCGGTGGGCTACACCTTC.

The V call is TRBV7-2, the J call TRBJ2-5; D call uncertain. The V gene lost 5 bases and the J gene lost 1 base, with 17 bases spanning the gap. The CDR3 has 16 amino acids. Germline V gene sequence: CDR1 SGHTA, CDR2 FQGNSA. The CDR3 region has the DNA TGTGCCAGCAGCCCCCGGGTCGGCAGCGCCCAAGAGACCCAGTACTTC. Translating gives CASSPRVGSAQETQYF.

The V and J genes are TRBV5-1 and TRBJ2-5; the D gene is possibly TRBD2 (6 bases). V was pared by 0 bases and J by 0 bases, with 12 bases between. Germline V gene lookup returns CDR1 SGHRS and CDR2 YFSETQ. This CDR3 comprises 16 residues. The DNA for the CDR3 is TGCGCCAGCAGCTTGGAGGTAGGGAGGTACCAAGAGACCCAGTACTTC. This gives the protein CASSLEVGRYQETQYF. Supplemented by reference TRBV5-1 and TRBJ2-5, the full variable domain reads KAGVTQTPRYLIKTRGQQVTLSCSPISGHRSVSWYQQTPGQGLQFLFEYFSETQRNKGNFPGRFSGRQFSNSRSEMNVSTLELGDSALYLCASSLEVGRYQETQYFGPGTRLLVL.

The V and J genes are TRBV5-6 and TRBJ2-7, with no clear D. CDR1 is SGHDT, CDR2 YYEEEE, per germline. Trimming removed 0 bases at V and 0 bases at J, with 16 bases between. CDR3 length: 17 residues. CDR3: CASSLEGRASGSYEQYF. In nucleotides, the CDR3 is TGTGCCAGCAGCTTGGAAGGCCGGGCGTCCGGCTCCTACGAGCAGTACTTC.

The chain's CDR3 is CASSIGQVPDTQYF. The CDR3 region has the DNA TGTGCCAGTAGTATAGGACAGGTCCCAGATACGCAGTATTTT. This rearrangement joins TRBV19 to TRBJ2-3; possible D gene TRBD1, 6 bases. Deletions cut 1 base from V and 4 bases from J, with 9 bases between. Germline V gene sequence: CDR1 LNHDA, CDR2 SQIVND (reference sequence). The length of the CDR3 is 14 residues.